What follows is one TCR beta chain and its context. Its antigen is unknown. Noted time point: blood 4 weeks post-SBRT, at nephrectomy. Treatment of the sample: 15 Gy SBRT to primary tumor, nephrectomy 4 weeks later. Nephrectomy followed 15 Gy stereotactic body radiation by 4 weeks. After SBRT, blood was collected at 2 and 4 weeks, plus baseline. Clear cell pathology was present in this patient's renal cell carcinoma. V lost 0 bases, J lost 1 base, and 4 bases stayed unmatched. The CDR3 is 16 residues long. In germline, CDR1 is SGDLS, CDR2 YYNGEE. Profiled with immunoSEQ multiplex PCR; TCRdb holds only in-frame clones, not every one. The sample has about 90,000 clones, around four fifths seen once. This sample was taken from a study of radiation and T cells in renal cell carcinoma. Study-level results: In blood, top tumor clones expanded by 2 weeks, shrinking by 4.

Sequencing was performed on blood, taken from a patient whose treatment included radiotherapy and nephrectomy. The receptor was derived from a man aged 45-65 years with renal cell carcinoma. This chain uses TRBV9 with TRBJ1-1, with TRBD1 matching 9 bases. The DNA of the CDR3 is TGTGCCAGCAGCGTAGGTGGGACAGGGACGAACACTGAAGCTTTCTTT. Translation: CASSVGGTGTNTEAFF.